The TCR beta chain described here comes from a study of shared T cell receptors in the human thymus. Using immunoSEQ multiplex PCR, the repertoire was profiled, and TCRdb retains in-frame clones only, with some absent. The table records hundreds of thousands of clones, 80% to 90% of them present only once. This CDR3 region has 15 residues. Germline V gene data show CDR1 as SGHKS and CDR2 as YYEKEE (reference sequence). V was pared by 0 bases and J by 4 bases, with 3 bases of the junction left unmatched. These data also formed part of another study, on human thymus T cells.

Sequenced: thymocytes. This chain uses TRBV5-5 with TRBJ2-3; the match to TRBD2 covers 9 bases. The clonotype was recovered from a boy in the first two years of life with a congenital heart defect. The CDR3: CASSLEVAGADTQYF. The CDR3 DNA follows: TGTGCCAGCAGCTTGGAGGTAGCGGGAGCAGATACGCAGTATTTT.